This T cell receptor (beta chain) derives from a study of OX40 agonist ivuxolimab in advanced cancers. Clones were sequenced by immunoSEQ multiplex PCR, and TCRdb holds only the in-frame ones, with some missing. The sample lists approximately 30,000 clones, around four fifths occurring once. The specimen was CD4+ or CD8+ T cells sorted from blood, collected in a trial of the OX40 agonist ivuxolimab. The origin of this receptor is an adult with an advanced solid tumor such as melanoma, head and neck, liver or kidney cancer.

The CDR3 nucleotides read TGTGCCACCAGCAGAGATAGGGCGGGAGCTGGGCCCCAGCATTTT. Encoded protein: CATSRDRAGAGPQHF. The chain employs TRBV15 and TRBJ1-5; D gene ambiguous. This CDR3 has 15 amino acids. CDR1 and CDR2 from the germline V gene are LNHNV and YYDKDF (reference sequence). The ends were cut back, 0 bases at V and 9 bases at J, with 15 bases in the middle.